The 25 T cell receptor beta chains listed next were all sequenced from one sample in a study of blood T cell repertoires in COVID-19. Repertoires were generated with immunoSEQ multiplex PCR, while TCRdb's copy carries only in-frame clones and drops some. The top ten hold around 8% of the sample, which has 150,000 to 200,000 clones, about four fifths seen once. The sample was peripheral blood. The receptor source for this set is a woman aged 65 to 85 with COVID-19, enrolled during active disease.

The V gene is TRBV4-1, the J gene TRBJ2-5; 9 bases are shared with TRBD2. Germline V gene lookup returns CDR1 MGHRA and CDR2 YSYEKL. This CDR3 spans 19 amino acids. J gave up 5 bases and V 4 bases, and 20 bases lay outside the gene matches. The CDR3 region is CASSPSSHEREAIRETQYF. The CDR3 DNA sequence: TGCGCCAGCAGCCCCTCAAGCCACGAGCGGGAGGCGATAAGGGAGACCCAGTACTTC.

The CDR3 protein is CASSGPGLAGGMVNEQFF. The CDR3 DNA is TGTGCCAGCAGTGGCCCGGGACTAGCGGGAGGAATGGTGAATGAGCAGTTCTTC. The chain links TRBV2 to TRBJ2-1; TRBD2 matches at 15 bases. V shed 4 bases, J shed 7 bases, and the junction held 11 bases outside the gene matches. The germline V gene encodes CDR1 SNHLY and CDR2 FYNNEI. The CDR3 extends over 18 amino acids.

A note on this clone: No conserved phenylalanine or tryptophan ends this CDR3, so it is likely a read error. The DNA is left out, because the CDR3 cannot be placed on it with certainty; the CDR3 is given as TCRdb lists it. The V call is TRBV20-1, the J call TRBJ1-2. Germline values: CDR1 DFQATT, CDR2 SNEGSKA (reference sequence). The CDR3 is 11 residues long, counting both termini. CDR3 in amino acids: CSARALADLSY.

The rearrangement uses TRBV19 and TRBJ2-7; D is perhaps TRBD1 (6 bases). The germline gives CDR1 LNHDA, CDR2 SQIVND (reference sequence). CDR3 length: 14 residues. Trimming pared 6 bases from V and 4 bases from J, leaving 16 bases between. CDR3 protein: CASRVFPGQYEQYF. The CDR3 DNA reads TGTGCCAGTAGAGTATTTCCTGGACAGTACGAGCAGTACTTC.

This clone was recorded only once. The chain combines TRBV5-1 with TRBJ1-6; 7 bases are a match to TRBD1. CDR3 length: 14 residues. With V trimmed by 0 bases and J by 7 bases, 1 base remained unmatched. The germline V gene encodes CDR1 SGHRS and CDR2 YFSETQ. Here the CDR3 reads CASSLGQGNSPLHF. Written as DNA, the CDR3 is TGCGCCAGCAGCTTGGGACAGGGAAATTCACCCCTCCACTTT.

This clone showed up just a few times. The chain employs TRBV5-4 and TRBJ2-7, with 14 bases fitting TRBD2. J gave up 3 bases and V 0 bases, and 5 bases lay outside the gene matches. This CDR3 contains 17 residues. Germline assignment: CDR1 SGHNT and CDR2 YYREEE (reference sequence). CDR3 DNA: TGTGCCAGCAGCTTGGCGAAAGGGACTAGCGGGAGCTACGAGCAGTACTTC. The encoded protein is CASSLAKGTSGSYEQYF. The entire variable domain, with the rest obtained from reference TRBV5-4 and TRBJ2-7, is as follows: ETGVTQSPTHLIKTRGQQVTLRCSSQSGHNTVSWYQQALGQGPQFIFQYYREEENGRGNFPPRFSGLQFPNYSSELNVNALELDDSALYLCASSLAKGTSGSYEQYFGPGTRLTVT.

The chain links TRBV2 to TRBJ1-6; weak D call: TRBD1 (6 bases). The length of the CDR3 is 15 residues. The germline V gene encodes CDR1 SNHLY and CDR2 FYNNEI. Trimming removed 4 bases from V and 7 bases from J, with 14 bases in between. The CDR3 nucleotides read TGTGCCAGCAGTGGGGTAGCCAGGGGCAATTCACCCCTCCACTTT. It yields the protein CASSGVARGNSPLHF.

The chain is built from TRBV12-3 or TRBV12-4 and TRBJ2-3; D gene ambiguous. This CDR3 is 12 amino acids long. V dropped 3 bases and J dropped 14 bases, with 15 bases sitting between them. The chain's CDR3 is CASSFDPNGPYF. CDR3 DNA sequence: TGTGCCAGCAGTTTTGACCCAAATGGGCCGTATTTT.

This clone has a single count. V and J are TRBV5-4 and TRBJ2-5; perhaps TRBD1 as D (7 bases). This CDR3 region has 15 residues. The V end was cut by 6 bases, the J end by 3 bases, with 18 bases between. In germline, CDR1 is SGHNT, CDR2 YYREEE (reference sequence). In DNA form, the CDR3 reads TGTGCCAGCACCGGGAACAGGGGCGGGGAAGAGACCCAGTACTTC. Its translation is CASTGNRGGEETQYF.

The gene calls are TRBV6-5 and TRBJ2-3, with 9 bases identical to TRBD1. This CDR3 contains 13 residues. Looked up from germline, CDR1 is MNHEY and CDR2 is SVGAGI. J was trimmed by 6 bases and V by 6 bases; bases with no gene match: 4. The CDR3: CASRHRGPDTQYF. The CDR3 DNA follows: TGTGCCAGCAGGCACAGGGGGCCGGATACGCAGTATTTT.

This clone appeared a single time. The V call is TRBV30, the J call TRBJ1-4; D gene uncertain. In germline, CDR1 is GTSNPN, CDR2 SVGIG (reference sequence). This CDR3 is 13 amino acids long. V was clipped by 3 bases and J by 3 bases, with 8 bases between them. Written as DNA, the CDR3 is TGTGCCTGGAGGTACCCGGCTAATGAAAAACTGTTTTTT. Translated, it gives CAWRYPANEKLFF.

CDR3 residues: CSAQRATEAFF. The CDR3 DNA reads as TGCAGTGCCCAGCGGGCCACTGAAGCTTTCTTT. The chain carries TRBV20-1 and TRBJ1-1; no reliable D call. Looked up from germline, CDR1 is DFQATT and CDR2 is SNEGSKA (reference sequence). V was pared by 6 bases and J by 4 bases, with 9 bases between. This CDR3 is built from 11 residues.

The CDR3: CASSYRKGALHF. The CDR3 DNA follows: TGTGCCAGCAGTTATAGGAAAGGGGCCCTCCACTTT. This chain connects TRBV6-5 to TRBJ1-6; D possibly corresponds to TRBD1 (5 bases). The V end lost 3 bases, the J end lost 14 bases, and 11 bases lay between the germline ends. Germline V gene lookup returns CDR1 MNHEY and CDR2 SVGAGI. The CDR3 has 12 residues.

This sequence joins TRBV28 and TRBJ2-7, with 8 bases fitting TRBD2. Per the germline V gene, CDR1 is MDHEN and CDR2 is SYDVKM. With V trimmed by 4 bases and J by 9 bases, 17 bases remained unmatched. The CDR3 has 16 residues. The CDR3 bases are TGTGCCAGCAGTTCCTCTAGAAGACTAGCGACGCAAGGGCAGTACTTC. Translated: CASSSSRRLATQGQYF.

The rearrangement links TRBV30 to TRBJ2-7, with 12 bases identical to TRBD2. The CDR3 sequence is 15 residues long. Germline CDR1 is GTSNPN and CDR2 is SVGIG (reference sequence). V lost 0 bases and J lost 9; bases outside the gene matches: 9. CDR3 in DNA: TGTGCCTGGAGTGTATCGGCTAGCGGGAGGGCCGGGCAGTACTTC. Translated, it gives CAWSVSASGRAGQYF.

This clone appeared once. The CDR3 sequence is CASSRRSPGTGNPYTF. CDR3 bases: TGTGCCAGCAGCCGCCGTTCACCCGGGACAGGGAATCCCTACACCTTC. The rearrangement joins TRBV14 to TRBJ1-2; 9 nucleotides agree with TRBD1. Trimming took 4 bases from V and 10 from J; bases not matched to a gene: 16. Germline CDR1 reads SGHDN; CDR2 reads FVKESK. CDR3 length equals 16 residues.

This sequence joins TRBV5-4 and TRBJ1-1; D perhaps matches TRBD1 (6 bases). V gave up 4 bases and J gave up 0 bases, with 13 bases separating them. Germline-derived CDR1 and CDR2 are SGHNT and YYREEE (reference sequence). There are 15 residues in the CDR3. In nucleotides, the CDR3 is TGTGCCAGCAGCGGACCGCGACAGGTGAACACTGAAGCTTTCTTT. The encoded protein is CASSGPRQVNTEAFF.

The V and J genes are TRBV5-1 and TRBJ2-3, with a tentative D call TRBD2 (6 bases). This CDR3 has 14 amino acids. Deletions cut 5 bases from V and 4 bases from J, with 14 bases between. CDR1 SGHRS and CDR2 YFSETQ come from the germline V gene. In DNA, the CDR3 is TGCGCCAGCAGTGGGGGAGGAGTAGCAGATACGCAGTATTTT. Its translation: CASSGGGVADTQYF.

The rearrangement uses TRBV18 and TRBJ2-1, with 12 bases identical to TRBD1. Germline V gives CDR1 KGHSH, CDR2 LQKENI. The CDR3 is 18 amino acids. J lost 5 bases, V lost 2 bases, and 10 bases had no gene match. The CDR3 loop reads CASSPGWRDRGLHNEQFF. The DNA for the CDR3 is TGTGCCAGCTCACCAGGTTGGAGGGACAGGGGGCTCCACAATGAGCAGTTCTTC.

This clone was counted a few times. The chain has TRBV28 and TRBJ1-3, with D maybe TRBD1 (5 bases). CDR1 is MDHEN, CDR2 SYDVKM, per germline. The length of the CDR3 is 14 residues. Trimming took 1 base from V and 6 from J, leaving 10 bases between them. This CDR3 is CASSLYAGLNTIYF. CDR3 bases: TGTGCCAGCAGTTTATACGCAGGGTTAAACACCATATATTTT.

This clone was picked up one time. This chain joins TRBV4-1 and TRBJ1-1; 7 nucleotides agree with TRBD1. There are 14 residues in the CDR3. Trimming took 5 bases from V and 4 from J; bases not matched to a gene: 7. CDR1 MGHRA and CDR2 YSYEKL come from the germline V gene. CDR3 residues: CASSSTGEVTEAFF. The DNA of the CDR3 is TGCGCCAGCAGCTCCACAGGGGAGGTCACTGAAGCTTTCTTT.

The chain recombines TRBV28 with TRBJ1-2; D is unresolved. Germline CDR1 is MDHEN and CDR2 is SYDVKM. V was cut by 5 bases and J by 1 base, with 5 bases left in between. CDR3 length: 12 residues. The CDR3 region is CASSTSNYGYTF. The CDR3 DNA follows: TGTGCCAGCAGTACGAGTAACTATGGCTACACCTTC.

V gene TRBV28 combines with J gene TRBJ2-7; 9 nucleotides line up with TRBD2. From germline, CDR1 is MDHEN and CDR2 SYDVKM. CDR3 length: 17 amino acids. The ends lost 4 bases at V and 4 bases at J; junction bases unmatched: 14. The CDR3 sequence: CASSSPGLSGGTYEQYF. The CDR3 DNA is TGTGCCAGCAGTTCGCCGGGCCTTAGCGGGGGAACTTACGAGCAGTACTTC.

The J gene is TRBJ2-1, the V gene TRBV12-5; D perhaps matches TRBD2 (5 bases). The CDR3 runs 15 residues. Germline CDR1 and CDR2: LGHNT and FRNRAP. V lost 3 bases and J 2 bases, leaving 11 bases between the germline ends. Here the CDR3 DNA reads TGTGCTAGTGGTTTCGGAGGCATGGCCTACAATGAGCAGTTCTTC. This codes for CASGFGGMAYNEQFF.

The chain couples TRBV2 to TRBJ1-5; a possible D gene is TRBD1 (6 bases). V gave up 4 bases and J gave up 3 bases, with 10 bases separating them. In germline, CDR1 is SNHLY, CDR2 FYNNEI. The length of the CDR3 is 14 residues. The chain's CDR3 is CASSGDRTNQPQHF. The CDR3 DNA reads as TGTGCCAGCAGTGGAGACAGGACCAATCAGCCCCAGCATTTT. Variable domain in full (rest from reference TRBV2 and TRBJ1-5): EPEVTQTPSHQVTQMGQEVILRCVPISNHLYFYWYRQILGQKVEFLVSFYNNEISEKSEIFDDQFSVERPDGSNFTLKIRSTKLEDSAMYFCASSGDRTNQPQHFGDGTRLSIL.